The rows below give T cell receptor beta chains drawn from one sample of a study of CD8+CD57+ T cells in acquired aplastic anemia. TCRdb ran MiXCR on the reads and lists one entry per CDR3 protein. The sample holds some 170,000 distinct CDR3 sequences, 60% to 80% seen once. Input material: sorted CD4+, CD8+, or CD8+CD57+ T cells (not recorded which) from PBMCs. The receptors shown here come from a human donor with aplastic anemia. The CDR3 runs from the conserved cysteine through the conserved F or W. D genes are given only for firm matches. Clone size, where shown, is once, few, many, or a class for clones that have expanded.

j_call | d_call | clone_size | v_call | cdr3_nt | cdr3_aa
TRBJ2-3 | . | . | TRBV6-4 | TGTGCCAGCCGCGACGAGGGGGAAGATACGCGGTATTTT | CASRDEGEDTRYF
TRBJ2-3 | . | . | TRBV19 | TGCGCCAGTAGTATCGCGGGGGCTGGGGCAGATACGCAGTATTTT | CASSIAGAGADTQYF
TRBJ2-5 | TRBD2 | once | TRBV7-7 | TGTGCCAGCAGCTTAGGGGGACTAGCGGGGGGGCCATGGGAGACCCAGTACTTC | CASSLGGLAGGPWETQYF
TRBJ2-3 | . | . | TRBV20-1 | TGCAGTGCTAGAGACAGCCTACGATCCCGCACAGATACGCAGTATTTT | CSARDSLRSRTDTQYF
TRBJ1-6 | . | few | TRBV20-1 | TGCAGTGCTGGGAGCCGTGATTCACCCCTCCACTTT | CSAGSRDSPLHF
TRBJ2-3 | . | . | TRBV9 | TGTGCCAGCAGCGTAAGGGGGGACCCTAGCACAGATACGCAGTATTTT | CASSVRGDPSTDTQYF
TRBJ2-2 | . | . | TRBV14 | TGTGCCAGCAGCCAAGAGACTGGGAGGCACGGGGAGCTGTTTTTT | CASSQETGRHGELFF
TRBJ2-2 | . | few | TRBV12-3/TRBV12-4 | TGTGCCAGCAGTTTTAATCCCACCGGGGAGCTGTTTTTT | CASSFNPTGELFF
TRBJ2-7 | . | . | TRBV7-2 | TGTGCCAGCGGTACGGAATACGAGCAGTACTTC | CASGTEYEQYF
TRBJ2-5 | TRBD1 | . | TRBV5-5 | TGTGCCAGCAGCTCGACTACAGGGGGCGGCCAAGAGACCCAGTACTTC | CASSSTTGGGQETQYF
TRBJ2-1 | TRBD1 | . | TRBV15 | TGTGCCACCAGCAGAGCGGGGACAGGGGGCTACAATGAGCAGTTCTTC | CATSRAGTGGYNEQFF
TRBJ2-1 | TRBD1 | . | TRBV7-8 | TGTGCCAACAGCTTAGCCTTAGACAGGGTAGGTGAGCAGTTCTTC | CANSLALDRVGEQFF
TRBJ2-3 | TRBD2 | few | TRBV20-1 | TGCAGTGCTATGGTACCGGGGGGGGCTATCACAGATACGCAGTATTTT | CSAMVPGGAITDTQYF
TRBJ1-2 | . | . | TRBV29-1 | TGCAGCGCCCGGAGGGGGTCTAACTATGGCTACACCTTC | CSARRGSNYGYTF
TRBJ1-2 | . | . | TRBV7-9 | TGTGCCAGCAGCTACACTGGTGGCTACACCTTC | CASSYTGGYTF
TRBJ1-1 | . | . | TRBV11-2 | TGTGCCAGCAGCTTGACAAGCATGAACACTGAAGCTTTCTTT | CASSLTSMNTEAFF
TRBJ1-1 | TRBD1 | . | TRBV7-2 | TGTGCCAGCAGCTTAGCGACAGGGGGAACGAACACTGAAGCTTTCTTT | CASSLATGGTNTEAFF
TRBJ2-7 | . | . | TRBV20-1 | TGCAGTGCTACTAGGACAGCTAGCTCCTACGAGCAGTACTTC | CSATRTASSYEQYF
TRBJ1-1 | . | . | TRBV20-1 | TGCAGTGCTAGTCAGGGCAGAGTGAACACTGAAGCTTTCTTT | CSASQGRVNTEAFF
TRBJ2-3 | TRBD1 | . | TRBV29-1 | TGCAGCGTTGAGGGACAGCGCACAGATACGCAGTATTTT | CSVEGQRTDTQYF
TRBJ2-6 | . | . | TRBV10-3 | TGTGCCATCAGTGGACAGCTATCTGGGGCCAACGTCCTGACTTTC | CAISGQLSGANVLTF
TRBJ2-6 | . | . | TRBV19 | TGTGCCAGCAGCTTGAGCTCTGGGGCCAACGTCCTGACTTTC | CASSLSSGANVLTF
TRBJ1-1 | . | . | TRBV24-1 | TGTGCCACCAGAAAACAGGACGGGGACACTGAAGCTTTCTTT | CATRKQDGDTEAFF
TRBJ2-3 | . | . | TRBV9 | TGTGCCAGCAGCTCCAGTTCCGGCACAGATACGCAGTATTTT | CASSSSSGTDTQYF
TRBJ2-1 | . | once | TRBV24-1 | TGTGCCACCAGTGATGGACCCTACAATGAGCAGTTCTTC | CATSDGPYNEQFF
TRBJ2-7 | . | . | TRBV12-3/TRBV12-4 | TGTGCCAGCAGTTTCGGCAGGGGAGACGAGCAGTACTTC | CASSFGRGDEQYF
TRBJ2-1 | . | few | TRBV2 | TGTGCCAGCAGTTCACCCGGGACAAGGGGTCGATACAATGAGCAGTTCTTC | CASSSPGTRGRYNEQFF
TRBJ2-3 | . | . | TRBV7-8 | TGTGCCAGCAGCCCAAGCGTGGGCAGGGTAAGGACAGATACGCAGTATTTT | CASSPSVGRVRTDTQYF
TRBJ1-4 | . | once | TRBV12-3/TRBV12-4 | TGTGCCAGCAGTTTAGCCCTAACTGAAAAACTGTTTTTT | CASSLALTEKLFF
TRBJ2-2 | . | . | TRBV5-1 | TGCGCCAGCAGCTTCAGGACTACAGGGACCGGGGAGCTGTTTTTT | CASSFRTTGTGELFF
TRBJ1-2 | . | . | TRBV7-8 | TGTGCCAGCAGCTTGGATGGGGGATTCCTTAATGGCTACACCTTC | CASSLDGGFLNGYTF
TRBJ2-3 | TRBD2 | . | TRBV9 | TGTGCCAGCAGCGTAGGGCTAGCGGAATACACAGATACGCAGTATTTT | CASSVGLAEYTDTQYF
TRBJ2-1 | . | once | TRBV7-3 | TGTGCCAGCAGCTCCGAGGCCAGCTCCTACAATGAGCAGTTCTTC | CASSSEASSYNEQFF
TRBJ1-1 | TRBD1 | . | TRBV7-2 | TGTGCCAGCAGCTTAGGGAGCTGGGACAGCTCCGACACTGAAGCTTTCTTT | CASSLGSWDSSDTEAFF
TRBJ2-7 | . | . | TRBV5-1 | TGCGCCAGCAGCAACACAGGGAATCTCTACGAGCAGTACTTC | CASSNTGNLYEQYF
TRBJ2-1 | TRBD1 | once | TRBV29-1 | TGCAGCGTCTCGTCGGGACAGGGAAATGAGCAGTTCTTC | CSVSSGQGNEQFF
TRBJ2-1 | . | . | TRBV25-1 | TGTGCCAGCAGTGCTTTCGGTGACACGAGTGAGCAGTTCTTC | CASSAFGDTSEQFF
TRBJ2-3 | . | many | TRBV9 | TGTGCCAGCAGCACTCGCGATCTTACTACCCCCACAGATACGCAGTATTTT | CASSTRDLTTPTDTQYF
TRBJ2-7 | . | . | TRBV2 | TGTGCCAGCAGGTACCGGGACAACTCCTACGAGCAGTACTTC | CASRYRDNSYEQYF
TRBJ2-7 | . | . | TRBV20-1 | TGCAGTGCTGCAACCCACCCAGTACGGGACGAGCAGTACTTC | CSAATHPVRDEQYF
TRBJ2-7 | . | . | TRBV7-9 | TGTGCCAGCAGCTTGGGCACCACCTCTGTCGAGCAGTACTTC | CASSLGTTSVEQYF
TRBJ2-2 | TRBD2 | . | TRBV20-1 | TGCAGTGCCAAACGAGGACTAGCGGGGGGGCAGGTCACCGGGGAGCTGTTTTTT | CSAKRGLAGGQVTGELFF
TRBJ1-5 | . | . | TRBV19 | TGTGCCAGTAGTATGGGGGGGGTTAGCAATCAGCCCCAGCATTTT | CASSMGGVSNQPQHF
TRBJ1-6 | . | few | TRBV6-1 | TGTGCCAGCAGTGATCGGTCCTCGAATTCACCCCTCCACTTT | CASSDRSSNSPLHF
TRBJ2-5 | TRBD1 | . | TRBV5-4 | TGTGCCAGCAGCCCAGATAGGGGGCAGACCCAGTACTTC | CASSPDRGQTQYF
TRBJ2-4 | TRBD1 | . | TRBV15 | TGTGCCACCAGCACCGGGACAGGGGGGAACATTCAGTACTTC | CATSTGTGGNIQYF
TRBJ2-7 | . | once | TRBV2 | TGTGCCAGCAGTGACCCTGGGCAGACTACCTACGAGCAGTACTTC | CASSDPGQTTYEQYF
TRBJ1-5 | . | . | TRBV7-8 | TGTGCCAGCAGCTCTTCCCTACTCCAGCATTTT | CASSSSLLQHF
TRBJ2-7 | . | . | TRBV7-2 | TGTGCCAGCAGCTTCACGACGATTAGCGAGCAGTACTTC | CASSFTTISEQYF
TRBJ2-1 | TRBD2 | many | TRBV6-4 | TGTGCCAGCAGTGAGCAGACTAGCGGGCCCGATGAGCAGTTCTTC | CASSEQTSGPDEQFF
TRBJ1-6 | . | . | TRBV20-1 | TGCAGTGCTAGAGACCGACAGGACTCCTATAATTCACCCCTCCACTTT | CSARDRQDSYNSPLHF
TRBJ1-5 | TRBD1 | few | TRBV29-1 | TGCAGCGTTCGGGGTGGAGGGGGCATGGTTCAGCCCCAGCATTTT | CSVRGGGGMVQPQHF
TRBJ2-7 | TRBD1 | . | TRBV4-2 | TGTGCCAGCAGCCAACCTCCTGGGACAGGGATTGGCGAGCAGTACTTC | CASSQPPGTGIGEQYF